Sequencing of this T cell receptor beta chain was carried out in a study of CD8 T cells in ankylosing spondylitis. This CDR3 region has 13 residues. V lost 4 bases, J lost 1 base, and 8 bases lay in between. Per germline, CDR1 MDHEN and CDR2 SYDVKM. Preparation of TCR beta libraries was done by quantitative 5'-RACE with molecular barcodes. TCRdb ran MiXCR on the 5' RACE reads and lists one entry per CDR3 protein. The data show about 220,000 distinct CDR3 sequences, roughly 6.6% seen once. Study-level findings and limits: In ankylosing spondylitis blood, a motif of roughly eight highly homologous TCR beta variants appeared characteristic. Earlier studies detected some motif variants in reactive arthritis synovial fluid and blood.

This clonotype was detected many times. Antigen specificity is unknown. The chain uses TRBV28 and TRBJ2-7, with D possibly TRBD1 on 6 matching bases. The clonotype originates from a male donor with ankylosing spondylitis. The sample comprised blood, either unsorted or a sorted T cell fraction (not recorded which). CDR3 residues: CASSSQGSYEQYF. DNA for the CDR3: TGTGCCAGCAGTTCCCAGGGGTCCTACGAGCAGTACTTC.